The rows below give T cell receptor beta chains drawn from one sample of a study of cytomegalovirus exposure and HLA in healthy donors. Measured with immunoSEQ multiplex PCR; TCRdb has only the in-frame clones, and not every one. The table shows about 60,000 clones, with roughly 70% occurring only once. Sequenced material: PBMCs. The receptors originated from a man aged 50-59 years in good health and CMV-seronegative. Both conserved end residues are part of each CDR3. D genes are given only for firm matches. Size values are once, few and many counts, or a class for expanded clones, and some rows have none.

clone_size,j_call,cdr3_length,v_call,d_call,cdr3_nt,cdr3_aa
-,TRBJ2-2,14,TRBV7-6,-,TGTGCCAGCACTTTCCCCGCGAACACCGGGGAGCTGTTTTTT,CASTFPANTGELFF
-,TRBJ1-1,14,TRBV6-5,-,TGTGCCAGCAGTTACTCCAGGGTAGGAACTGAAGCTTTCTTT,CASSYSRVGTEAFF
few,TRBJ1-1,16,TRBV5-1,-,TGCGCCAGCAGCTTGGGCTGGGAGGGGCTGAACACTGAAGCTTTCTTT,CASSLGWEGLNTEAFF
-,TRBJ2-1,15,TRBV19,TRBD2,TGTGCCAGTAGTAAACAGGGACTAGCCAACAATGAGCAGTTCTTC,CASSKQGLANNEQFF
-,TRBJ1-1,15,TRBV13,TRBD1,TGTGCCAGCAGCTCAACAGGGGGTGGGGACACTGAAGCTTTCTTT,CASSSTGGGDTEAFF
few,TRBJ1-2,15,TRBV6-1,-,TGTGCCAGCAGTGATCTGGCAGAAACTAACTATGGCTACACCTTC,CASSDLAETNYGYTF
once,TRBJ1-3,14,TRBV6-1,-,TGTGCCAGCCATGACAACTGGCCTGGAAACACCATATATTTT,CASHDNWPGNTIYF
-,TRBJ1-5,15,TRBV7-8,TRBD1,TGTGCCAGCAGCTCCGGGACAGGGGGCAGGCAGCCCCAGCATTTT,CASSSGTGGRQPQHF
-,TRBJ1-3,14,TRBV5-1,-,TGCGCCAGCAAACAGAGCAGCTCTGGAAACACCATATATTTT,CASKQSSSGNTIYF
few,TRBJ2-2,17,TRBV7-9,TRBD1,TGTGCCAGCAGCTTAGCGTCAGGACAGGCATACACCGGGGAGCTGTTTTTT,CASSLASGQAYTGELFF
-,TRBJ1-6,14,TRBV6-5,-,TGTGCCAGCACCACCAGGCTAAATAATTCACCCCTCCACTTT,CASTTRLNNSPLHF
-,TRBJ1-5,16,TRBV13,-,TGTGCCAGCAGCTCCAGACAGGCCAGTAGCAATCAGCCCCAGCATTTT,CASSSRQASSNQPQHF
-,TRBJ1-1,14,TRBV11-2,TRBD1,TGTGCCAGCAGCTTACCGACAGGGAGCACTGAAGCTTTCTTT,CASSLPTGSTEAFF
-,TRBJ1-6,18,TRBV18,-,TGTGCCAGCTCACCATTTCGGGGAGCCCGCTCCTATAATTCACCCCTCCACTTT,CASSPFRGARSYNSPLHF
-,TRBJ2-1,14,TRBV6-4,-,TGTGCCAGCAGTGAATCCGGGTTTGGCGATGAGCAGTTCTTC,CASSESGFGDEQFF
-,TRBJ1-5,13,TRBV10-3,-,TGTGCCATCAGTGTTTTAAGCAATCAGCCCCAGCATTTT,CAISVLSNQPQHF
-,TRBJ1-1,15,TRBV5-4,-,TGTGCCAGCAGCTTGACGGGACTATGGAACACTGAAGCTTTCTTT,CASSLTGLWNTEAFF
-,TRBJ1-5,14,TRBV25-1,TRBD1,TGTGCCAGCAGTGGCGGGACAGGGTTTCAGCCCCAGCATTTT,CASSGGTGFQPQHF
few,TRBJ2-1,15,TRBV6-1,-,TGTGCCAGCATACGTAGGGGAAGCTCCTACAATGAGCAGTTCTTC,CASIRRGSSYNEQFF
-,TRBJ2-7,13,TRBV5-6,-,TGTGCCAGCAGCGAAACAGGGTGGCGCGAGCAGTACTTC,CASSETGWREQYF
-,TRBJ2-5,18,TRBV5-1,TRBD2,TGCGCCAGCAGCCTGGGACTAGCGGGGGGAACATCTCAAGAGACCCAGTACTTC,CASSLGLAGGTSQETQYF
-,TRBJ2-2,14,TRBV5-6,-,TGTGCCAGCACCTACGGGTCAAACACCGGGGAGCTGTTTTTT,CASTYGSNTGELFF
once,TRBJ1-6,14,TRBV2,-,TGTGCCAGCAGTGAAGCGAGGTGGAGTTCACCCCTCCACTTT,CASSEARWSSPLHF
-,TRBJ1-5,15,TRBV19,-,TGTGCCAGTAGTGGGGGTACAGGGAGCAATCAGCCCCAGCATTTT,CASSGGTGSNQPQHF
-,TRBJ1-1,13,TRBV27,-,TGTGCCAGCAGAGACAGTGTGAACACTGAAGCTTTCTTT,CASRDSVNTEAFF
-,TRBJ2-3,16,TRBV5-6,-,TGTGCCGGCCAGCGGGCCGGGCAGGGTAGCACAGATACGCAGTATTTT,CAGQRAGQGSTDTQYF
-,TRBJ1-3,16,TRBV7-2,-,TGTGCCAGCAGCTTAGATGCAGGGCGCTCTGGAAACACCATATATTTT,CASSLDAGRSGNTIYF